This T cell receptor (beta chain) was observed in a study of blood T cell repertoires in COVID-19. Across the study: Researchers got acute and convalescent COVID-19 samples from the United States, Italy and Spain.

Clones were sequenced by immunoSEQ multiplex PCR, and TCRdb holds only the in-frame ones, with some missing. The sample holds some 250,000 clones, 80% to 90% seen once. Participants' own reports of clinical history determined their cohort assignment. Deletions cut 5 bases from V and 4 bases from J, with 14 bases between. The CDR3 is made up of 15 amino acids. Germline V gene sequence: CDR1 SEHNR, CDR2 FQNEAQ (reference sequence). The sequenced sample was PBMCs or T cells enriched from blood (not recorded which). The rearrangement joins TRBV7-9 to TRBJ1-4; D may be TRBD1 (5 bases). The receptor's source is a man aged 18 to 30 who had recovered from COVID-19. The CDR3 coding sequence is TGTGCCAGCAGCCAAGCGGGACGGCTTAATGAAAAACTGTTTTTT. As protein: CASSQAGRLNEKLFF. The full variable domain, with the rest looked up from reference TRBV7-9 and TRBJ1-4, is DTGVSQNPRHKITKRGQNVTFRCDPISEHNRLYWYRQTLGQGPEFLTYFQNEAQLEKSRLLSDRFSAERPKGSFSTLEIQRTEQGDSAMYLCASSQAGRLNEKLFFGSGTQLSVL.